This T cell receptor beta chain stems from a study of Graves' ophthalmopathy and Graves' hyperthyroidism. Whole-study findings and limits: The model achieved approximately 71% sensitivity and roughly 72% specificity for ophthalmopathy progression.

In regard to this clonotype: The antigen remains undetermined.

From RNA, the CDR3 regions of TCR beta chains were amplified and sequenced. A first-round RT-PCR used HTBI primers, followed by a second-round multiplex PCR. TCRdb reanalysed the multiplex PCR reads using MiXCR and keeps one entry per CDR3 protein. The table has roughly 220,000 distinct CDR3 sequences, less than 55% seen once; the top ten hold roughly half. The CDR3 runs 15 residues. CDR1 MNHEY and CDR2 SVGAGI come from the germline V gene. V lost 6 bases to trimming and J lost 1 base; unmatched junction nucleotides: 4. Exclusion criteria comprised other autoimmune diseases, uncontrolled infections, pregnancy or lactation in patients.

The origin of this receptor is an adult man with Graves' ophthalmopathy. This chain links TRBV6-5 with TRBJ1-5; TRBD1 matches at 9 bases. What was sequenced was peripheral blood. The CDR3 DNA reads as TGTGCCAGCAGCCGGACAGGGGAAAGCAATCAGCCCCAGCATTTT. Translated: CASSRTGESNQPQHF.